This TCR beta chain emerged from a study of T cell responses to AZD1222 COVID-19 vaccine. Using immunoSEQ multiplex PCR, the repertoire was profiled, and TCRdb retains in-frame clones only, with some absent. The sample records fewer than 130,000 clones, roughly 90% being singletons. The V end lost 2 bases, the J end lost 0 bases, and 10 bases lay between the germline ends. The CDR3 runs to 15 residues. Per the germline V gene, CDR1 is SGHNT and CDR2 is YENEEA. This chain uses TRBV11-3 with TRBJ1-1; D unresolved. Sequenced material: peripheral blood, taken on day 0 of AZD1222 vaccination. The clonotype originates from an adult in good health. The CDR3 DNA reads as TGTGCCAGCAGCTTATCTCTACCTATGAACACTGAAGCTTTCTTT. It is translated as CASSLSLPMNTEAFF.